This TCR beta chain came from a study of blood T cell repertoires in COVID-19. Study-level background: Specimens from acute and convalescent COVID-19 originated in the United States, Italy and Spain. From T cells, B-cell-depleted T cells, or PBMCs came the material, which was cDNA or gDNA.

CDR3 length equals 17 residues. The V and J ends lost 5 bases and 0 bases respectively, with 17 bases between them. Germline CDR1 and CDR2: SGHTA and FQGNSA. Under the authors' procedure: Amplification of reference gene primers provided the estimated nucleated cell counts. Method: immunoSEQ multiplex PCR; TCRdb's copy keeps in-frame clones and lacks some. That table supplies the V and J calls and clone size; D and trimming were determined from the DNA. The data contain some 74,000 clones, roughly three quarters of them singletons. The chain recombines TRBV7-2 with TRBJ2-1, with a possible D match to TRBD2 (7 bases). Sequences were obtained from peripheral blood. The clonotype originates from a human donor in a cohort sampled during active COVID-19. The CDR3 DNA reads TGTGCCAGCAGCGTCCCGGGGGGCTCACTCTCCTACAATGAGCAGTTCTTC. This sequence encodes CASSVPGGSLSYNEQFF.